The entry below describes one TCR beta chain. The target antigen is unknown. In germline, CDR1 is LGHNA, CDR2 YNFKEQ. This CDR3 region has 16 residues. Trimming stripped 0 bases from V and 3 bases from J, with 12 bases between. The data were obtained in a study of response to subunit inactivated influenza vaccine. Using its own MiXCR run on the RT-PCR reads, TCRdb lists one record per CDR3 protein. The repertoire holds 200,000 to 300,000 distinct CDR3 sequences, with 12% as singletons. Study-level points and caveats: That few new T cells are recruited by each seasonal influenza vaccination was the authors' suggestion.

The material sequenced was non-naive T cells sorted from PBMCs, taken 14 to 15 days before vaccination. The sequence was obtained from a man aged 45 to 65 who received an inactivated influenza vaccine. The genes are TRBV4-2 and TRBJ2-1, with D perhaps TRBD1 or TRBD2 (5 bases each). CDR3 nucleotides: TGTGCCAGCAGCCAAGATCTTTCGAGGGGCTACAATGAGCAGTTCTTC. Translating it yields CASSQDLSRGYNEQFF.